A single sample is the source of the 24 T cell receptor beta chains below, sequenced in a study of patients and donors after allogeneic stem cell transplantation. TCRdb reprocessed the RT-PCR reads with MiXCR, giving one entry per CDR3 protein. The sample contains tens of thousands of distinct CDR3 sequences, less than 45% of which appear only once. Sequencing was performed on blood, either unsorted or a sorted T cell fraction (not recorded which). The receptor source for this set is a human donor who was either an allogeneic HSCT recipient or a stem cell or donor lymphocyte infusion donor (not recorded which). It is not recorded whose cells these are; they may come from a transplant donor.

CDR3: CASSDMARGNQPQHF. DNA for the CDR3: TGTGCCAGCAGTGACATGGCGAGAGGCAATCAGCCCCAGCATTTT. The chain joins TRBV25-1 to TRBJ1-5; D uncertain. Germline values: CDR1 MGHDK, CDR2 SYGVNS. V lost 3 bases to trimming and J lost 2 bases, with 11 bases between them. This CDR3 comprises 15 residues.

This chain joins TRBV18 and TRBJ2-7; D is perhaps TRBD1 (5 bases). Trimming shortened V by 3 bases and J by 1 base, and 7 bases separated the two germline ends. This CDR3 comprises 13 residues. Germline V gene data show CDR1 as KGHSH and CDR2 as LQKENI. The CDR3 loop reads CASSPGASYEQYV. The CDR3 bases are TGTGCCAGCTCACCTGGGGCGTCCTACGAGCAGTACGTC.

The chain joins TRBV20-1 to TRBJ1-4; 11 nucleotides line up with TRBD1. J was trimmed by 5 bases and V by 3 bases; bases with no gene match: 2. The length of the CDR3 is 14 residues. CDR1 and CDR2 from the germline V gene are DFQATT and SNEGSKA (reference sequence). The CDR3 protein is CSASRTGGNEKLFF. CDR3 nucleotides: TGCAGTGCTAGCAGGACAGGGGGCAATGAAAAACTGTTTTTT.

This chain's CDR3 is CATTEMYYEQYF. The DNA of the CDR3 is TGTGCCACGACAGAGATGTACTACGAGCAGTACTTC. The genes are TRBV24-1 and TRBJ2-7; a possible D gene is TRBD1 (5 bases). CDR1 and CDR2 (germline): KGHDR, SFDVKD. With 10 bases removed from V and 3 bases from J, the gap between germline ends came to 12 bases. This CDR3 region has 12 residues.

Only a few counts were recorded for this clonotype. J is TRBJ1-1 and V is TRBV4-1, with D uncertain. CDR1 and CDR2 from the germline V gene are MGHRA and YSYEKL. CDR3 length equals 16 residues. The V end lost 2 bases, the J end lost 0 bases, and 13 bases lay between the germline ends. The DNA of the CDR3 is TGCGCCAGCAGCCAACGACCTGTATCAATGAACACTGAAGCTTTCTTT. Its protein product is CASSQRPVSMNTEAFF.

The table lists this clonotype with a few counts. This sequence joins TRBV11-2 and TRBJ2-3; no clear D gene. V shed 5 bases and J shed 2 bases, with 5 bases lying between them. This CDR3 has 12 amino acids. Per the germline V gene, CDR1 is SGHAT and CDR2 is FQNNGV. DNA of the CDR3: TGTGCCAGCAGCGCCCACACAGATACGCAGTATTTT. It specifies CASSAHTDTQYF.

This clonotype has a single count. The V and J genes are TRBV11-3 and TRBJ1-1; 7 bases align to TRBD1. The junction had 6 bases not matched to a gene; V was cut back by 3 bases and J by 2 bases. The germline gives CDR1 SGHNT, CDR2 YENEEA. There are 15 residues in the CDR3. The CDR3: CASSFQTGFNTEAFF. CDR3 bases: TGTGCCAGCAGCTTCCAGACAGGGTTTAACACTGAAGCTTTCTTT.

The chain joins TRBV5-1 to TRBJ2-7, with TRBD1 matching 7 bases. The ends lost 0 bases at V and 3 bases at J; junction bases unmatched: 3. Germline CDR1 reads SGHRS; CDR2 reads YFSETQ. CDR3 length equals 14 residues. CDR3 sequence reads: CASSLAGGDYEQYV. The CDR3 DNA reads TGCGCCAGCAGCTTGGCAGGGGGAGACTACGAGCAGTACGTC.

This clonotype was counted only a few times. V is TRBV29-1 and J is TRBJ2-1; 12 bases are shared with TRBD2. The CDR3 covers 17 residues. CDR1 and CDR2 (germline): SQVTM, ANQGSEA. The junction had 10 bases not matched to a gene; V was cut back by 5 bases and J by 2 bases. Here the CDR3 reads CSVLGLAGAGPYNEQFF. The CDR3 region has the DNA TGCAGCGTTTTGGGACTAGCGGGTGCTGGTCCCTACAATGAGCAGTTCTTC.

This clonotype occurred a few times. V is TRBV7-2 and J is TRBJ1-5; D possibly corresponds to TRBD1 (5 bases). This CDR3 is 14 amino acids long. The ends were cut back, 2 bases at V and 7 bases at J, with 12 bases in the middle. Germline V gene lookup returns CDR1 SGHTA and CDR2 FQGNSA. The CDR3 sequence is CASSLIGAQQPQHF. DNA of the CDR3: TGTGCCAGCAGCTTAATAGGGGCTCAACAGCCCCAGCATTTT.

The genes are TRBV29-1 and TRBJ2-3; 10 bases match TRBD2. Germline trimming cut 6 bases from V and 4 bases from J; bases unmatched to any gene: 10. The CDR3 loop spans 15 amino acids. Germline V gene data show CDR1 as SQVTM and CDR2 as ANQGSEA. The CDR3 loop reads CSVRLLAGSADTQYF. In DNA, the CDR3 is TGCAGCGTCCGCTTACTAGCGGGATCCGCAGATACGCAGTATTTT.

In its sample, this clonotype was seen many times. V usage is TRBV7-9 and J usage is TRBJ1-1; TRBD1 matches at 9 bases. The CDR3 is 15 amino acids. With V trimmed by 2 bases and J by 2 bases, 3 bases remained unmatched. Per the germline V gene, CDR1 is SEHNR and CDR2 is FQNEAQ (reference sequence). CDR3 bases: TGTGCCAGCAGCTTAACAGGGGGCACCAACACTGAAGCTTTCTTT. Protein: CASSLTGGTNTEAFF.

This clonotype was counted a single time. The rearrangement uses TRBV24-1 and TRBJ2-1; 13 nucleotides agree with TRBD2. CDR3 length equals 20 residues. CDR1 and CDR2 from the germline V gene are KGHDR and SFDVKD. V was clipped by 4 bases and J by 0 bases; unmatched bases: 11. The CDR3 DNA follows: TGTGCCACCAGTGACGCCTGGACTAGCGGGAGTCCTTTCTCCTACAATGAGCAGTTCTTC. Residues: CATSDAWTSGSPFSYNEQFF.

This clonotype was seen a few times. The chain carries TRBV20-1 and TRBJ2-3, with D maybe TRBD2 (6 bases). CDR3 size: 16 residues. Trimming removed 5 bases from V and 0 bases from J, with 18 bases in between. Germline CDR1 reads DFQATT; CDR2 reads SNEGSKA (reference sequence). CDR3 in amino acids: CSAQSWDSSSTDTQYF. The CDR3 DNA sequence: TGCAGTGCTCAGTCCTGGGACTCCTCTAGCACAGATACGCAGTATTTT.

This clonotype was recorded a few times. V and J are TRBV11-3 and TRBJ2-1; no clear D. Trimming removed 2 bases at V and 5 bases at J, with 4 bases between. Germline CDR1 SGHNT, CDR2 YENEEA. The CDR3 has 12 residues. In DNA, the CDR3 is TGTGCCAGCAGCTTAACCGACAATGAGCAGTTCTTC. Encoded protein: CASSLTDNEQFF.

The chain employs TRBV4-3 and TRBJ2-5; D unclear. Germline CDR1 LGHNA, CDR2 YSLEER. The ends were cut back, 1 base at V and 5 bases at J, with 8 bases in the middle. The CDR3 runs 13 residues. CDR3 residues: CASSQALEETQYF. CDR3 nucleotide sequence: TGCGCCAGCAGCCAAGCCCTCGAGGAGACCCAGTACTTC.

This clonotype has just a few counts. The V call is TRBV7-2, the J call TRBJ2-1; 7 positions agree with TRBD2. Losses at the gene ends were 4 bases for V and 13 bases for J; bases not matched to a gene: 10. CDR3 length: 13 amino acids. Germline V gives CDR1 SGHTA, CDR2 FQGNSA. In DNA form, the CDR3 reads TGTGCCAGCAGCTCCGCCGGACTAGAAGGTCAGTTCTTC. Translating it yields CASSSAGLEGQFF.

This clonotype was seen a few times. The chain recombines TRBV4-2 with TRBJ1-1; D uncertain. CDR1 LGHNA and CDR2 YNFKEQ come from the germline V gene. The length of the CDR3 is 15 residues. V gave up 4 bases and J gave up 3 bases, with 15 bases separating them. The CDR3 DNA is TGTGCCAGCAGCCCCCGCACAGAAGGATACACTGAAGCTTTCTTT. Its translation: CASSPRTEGYTEAFF.

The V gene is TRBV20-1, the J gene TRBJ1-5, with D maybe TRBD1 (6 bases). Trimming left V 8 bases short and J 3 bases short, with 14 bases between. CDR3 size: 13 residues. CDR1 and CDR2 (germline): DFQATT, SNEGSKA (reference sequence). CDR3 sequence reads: CSTEGGNNQPQHF. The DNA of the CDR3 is TGCAGTACAGAGGGGGGGAACAATCAGCCCCAGCATTTT.

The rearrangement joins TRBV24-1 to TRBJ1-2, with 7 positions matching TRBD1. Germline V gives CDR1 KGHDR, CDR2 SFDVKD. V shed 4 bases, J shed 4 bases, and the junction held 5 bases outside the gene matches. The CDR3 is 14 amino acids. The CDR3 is CATSDSGQSYGYTF. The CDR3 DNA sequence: TGTGCCACCAGTGACTCGGGACAGTCCTATGGCTACACCTTC.

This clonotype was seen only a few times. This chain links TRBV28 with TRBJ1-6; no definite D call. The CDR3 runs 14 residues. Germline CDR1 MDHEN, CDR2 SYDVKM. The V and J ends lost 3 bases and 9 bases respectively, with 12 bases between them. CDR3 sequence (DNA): TGTGCCAGCAGTTTGGGAGGATCCCCTTCACCCCTCCACTTT. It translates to CASSLGGSPSPLHF.

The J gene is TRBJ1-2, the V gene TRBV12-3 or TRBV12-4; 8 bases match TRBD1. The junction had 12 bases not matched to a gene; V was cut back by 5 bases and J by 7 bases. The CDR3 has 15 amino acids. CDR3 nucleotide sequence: TGTGCCAGCAGTCTCGCAGGGACAGGATCTTCTGGCTACACCTTC. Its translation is CASSLAGTGSSGYTF.

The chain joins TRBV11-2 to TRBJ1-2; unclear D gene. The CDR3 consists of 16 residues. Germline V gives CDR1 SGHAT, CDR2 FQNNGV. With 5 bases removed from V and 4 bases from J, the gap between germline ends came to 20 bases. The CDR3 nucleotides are TGTGCCAGCAGCGAAACGTTCGGCGGACCCTTCTATGGCTACACCTTC. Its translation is CASSETFGGPFYGYTF.

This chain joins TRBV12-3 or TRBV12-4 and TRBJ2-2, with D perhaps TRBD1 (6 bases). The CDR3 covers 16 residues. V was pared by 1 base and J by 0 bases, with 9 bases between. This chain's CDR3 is CASSLDRVSNTGELFF. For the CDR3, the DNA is TGTGCCAGCAGTTTAGACAGGGTTTCGAACACCGGGGAGCTGTTTTTT.